This note documents a single T cell receptor beta chain sequence. The CDR3 loop spans 14 amino acids. CDR1 and CDR2 from the germline V gene are DFQATT and SNEGSKA (reference sequence). The trim removed 3 bases at V and 6 bases at J, leaving 5 bases unmatched. This record comes from a study of blood T cell repertoires in COVID-19. The data were produced by immunoSEQ multiplex PCR, yet TCRdb's version contains in-frame clones alone and is incomplete. The sample comprises about 36,000 clones, more than 70% of which are singletons, and about 33% rests with the top ten. The chain couples TRBV20-1 to TRBJ2-1; 10 bases match TRBD2. The sequenced sample was peripheral blood. The TCR sequence derives from a man between 60 and 75 years old with acute or convalescent COVID-19. CDR3 sequence: CSASPLAGVNEQFF. As DNA, the CDR3 is TGCAGTGCTAGTCCGCTAGCGGGGGTCAATGAGCAGTTCTTC.